This T cell receptor beta chain was found in a study of shared clonotypes between healthy human individuals. The assay was immunoSEQ multiplex PCR, and TCRdb's table has in-frame clones only and misses some. The sample contains roughly 640,000 clones, about 74% of which appear only once. CDR1 and CDR2 (germline): SGHVS, FQNEAQ. V trimming: 5 bases; J trimming: 0 bases; junction bases outside the gene matches: 10. This CDR3 has 17 residues. A single count supports this clone. The sequence was obtained from a woman aged 25 to 39 in good health. Sequencing was done on a sample of memory CD4+ T cells sorted from blood. Subset defined: CD45RA-negative fraction. V is TRBV7-8 and J is TRBJ2-7, with 10 bases lining up with TRBD1. CDR3 DNA sequence: TGTGCCAGCAGCCACCCCCTCCGGGACAGGGGCTCCTACGAGCAGTACTTC. This gives the protein CASSHPLRDRGSYEQYF.